These 12 T cell receptor beta chains share one sample of origin, sequenced in a study of CD8 T cells in ankylosing spondylitis. A single record per CDR3 protein comes from TCRdb applying MiXCR to the 5' RACE reads. The data show under 950,000 distinct CDR3 sequences, around 17% seen once. What these receptors recognize is not known. The study, taken as a whole, reports: Ankylosing spondylitis blood appeared to be characterized by a TCR beta motif of under ten highly homologous variants.

The sample taken for sequencing was blood, either unsorted or a sorted T cell fraction (not recorded which). These receptors originate from a male donor with ankylosing spondylitis.

The chain joins TRBV5-1 to TRBJ2-2; D possibly corresponds to TRBD1 (8 bases). Germline lookup yields CDR1 SGHRS and CDR2 YFSETQ. V was trimmed by 5 bases and J by 6 bases, leaving 17 bases between them. The CDR3 has 15 amino acids. CDR3 nucleotide sequence: TGCGCCAGCAGACCGAACAGGGGGGGCCCCGGGGAGCTGTTTTTT. Protein product: CASRPNRGGPGELFF.

This clonotype was observed many times. This chain links TRBV16 with TRBJ1-5, with D uncertain. The V end lost 1 base, the J end lost 3 bases, and 13 bases lay between the germline ends. Germline-derived CDR1 and CDR2 are KGHSY and FQNENV. This CDR3 contains 16 residues. In DNA form, the CDR3 reads TGTGCCAGCAGCCAATTTCTTGGGGAGGTCAATCAGCCCCAGCATTTT. It encodes CASSQFLGEVNQPQHF.

This clonotype showed up just a few times. The CDR3 nucleotides read TGCGCCAGCAGTCCTTTCCAGGGGACCCAGGGTGGTCACGAGCAGTACTTC. Protein sequence: CASSPFQGTQGGHEQYF. The chain carries TRBV5-1 and TRBJ2-7; a weak D match, TRBD1 (6 bases). This CDR3 is 17 amino acids long. Per germline, CDR1 SGHRS and CDR2 YFSETQ. Trimming stripped 5 bases from V and 5 bases from J, with 26 bases between.

The chain employs TRBV10-3 and TRBJ2-2; 14 bases are shared with TRBD2. Germline CDR1 reads ENHRY; CDR2 reads SYGVKD. Trimming took 6 bases from V and 0 from J; bases not matched to a gene: 0. This CDR3 is built from 16 residues. The CDR3 DNA sequence: TGTGCCATCAGGACTAGCGGGGGGGCGAACACCGGGGAGCTGTTTTTT. Protein: CAIRTSGGANTGELFF.

The CDR3: CASSCTKRQTGQGDQPQHF. The CDR3 coding sequence is TGTGCCAGCAGCTGCACGAAGCGACAGACCGGACAGGGCGATCAGCCCCAGCATTTT. The J gene is TRBJ1-5, the V gene TRBV7-6; 8 positions match TRBD1. Germline CDR1 reads SGHVS; CDR2 reads FNYEAQ. This CDR3 is 19 amino acids long. Trimming took 4 bases from V and 5 from J; bases not matched to a gene: 19.

This clonotype has more than one count but fewer than ten. The chain has TRBV5-1 and TRBJ2-3; weak D call: TRBD2 (5 bases). V was clipped by 0 bases and J by 0 bases, with 11 bases between them. This CDR3 spans 16 amino acids. Germline values: CDR1 SGHRS, CDR2 YFSETQ. This CDR3 is CASSLGARGSTDTQYF. The DNA for the CDR3 is TGCGCCAGCAGCTTGGGCGCCCGCGGGAGCACAGATACGCAGTATTTT.

This chain links TRBV6-2 or TRBV6-3 with TRBJ1-2, with D possibly being TRBD1 (6 bases). Per germline, CDR1 MNHEY and CDR2 SVGEGT. Trimming took 3 bases from V and 3 from J, leaving 14 bases between them. This CDR3 is 15 amino acids long. The CDR3 DNA follows: TGTGCCAGCAGTTATGACAGGCTTCTCGACTATGGCTACACCTTC. Translation: CASSYDRLLDYGYTF.

In its sample, this clonotype was seen a few times. The chain recombines TRBV10-3 with TRBJ2-7; 7 nucleotides match TRBD1. V shed 2 bases and J 11 bases; nucleotides not matched to a gene: 12. The CDR3 is 14 amino acids. CDR1 and CDR2 (germline): ENHRY, SYGVKD. Here the CDR3 DNA reads TGTGCCATCAGTGAGGTTGGGGACAGAGGATTTGAGTACTTC. This translates into CAISEVGDRGFEYF.

The chain couples TRBV4-1 to TRBJ1-2; D not certain. The CDR3 extends over 13 amino acids. Germline lookup yields CDR1 MGHRA and CDR2 YSYEKL. V lost 0 bases and J lost 8, with 10 bases in between. In DNA form, the CDR3 reads TGCGCCAGCAGCCAAGATCAGTTTGGAGGCTACACCTTC. Translated, it gives CASSQDQFGGYTF.

This clonotype was detected only a few times. The chain joins TRBV6-1 to TRBJ1-5; D is possibly TRBD1 (5 bases). Trimming shortened V by 6 bases and J by 7 bases, and 16 bases separated the two germline ends. CDR1 is MNHNS and CDR2 is SASEGT in the germline V gene. CDR3 length: 14 amino acids. CDR3 coding DNA: TGTGCCAGCAGCGCCCGGGGGACGGGGCAGCCCCAGCATTTT. This gives the protein CASSARGTGQPQHF.

Many counts were recorded for this clonotype. The chain recombines TRBV20-1 with TRBJ1-2; the match to TRBD1 covers 10 bases. Germline-derived CDR1 and CDR2 are DFQATT and SNEGSKA (reference sequence). Trimming at V came to 3 bases and at J to 3 bases, leaving 1 base not matched to a gene. This CDR3 has 13 amino acids. Here the CDR3 DNA reads TGCAGTGCTAGGACAGGGGGCGACTATGGCTACACCTTC. As protein: CSARTGGDYGYTF.

This clonotype was seen a few times. The chain links TRBV29-1 to TRBJ1-1; D remains ambiguous. With 4 bases removed from V and 4 bases from J, the gap between germline ends came to 7 bases. The CDR3 is 11 residues long. Germline V gene data show CDR1 as SQVTM and CDR2 as ANQGSEA. CDR3 sequence (DNA): TGCAGCGTTGGATTGGTCACTGAAGCTTTCTTT. Protein product: CSVGLVTEAFF. Supplemented by reference TRBV29-1 and TRBJ1-1, the full variable domain reads SAVISQKPSRDICQRGTSLTIQCQVDSQVTMMFWYRQQPGQSLTLIATANQGSEATYESGFVIDKFPISRPNLTFSTLTVSNMSPEDSSIYLCSVGLVTEAFFGQGTRLTVV.